This is a list of T cell receptor beta chains from one sample in a study of Ad26.COV2.S vaccination and SARS-CoV-2 variants. Some clones are missing from TCRdb's copy, which holds only in-frame ones; the method was immunoSEQ multiplex PCR. This sample has under 550,000 clones; roughly 90% occur once, and the top ten carry about 3.5%. Sequenced material: peripheral blood, taken in a trial of Ad26.COV2.S vaccine versus placebo. Receptor source: a person between 18 and 65 years old who received the Ad26.COV2.S COVID-19 vaccine or a placebo. Both conserved end residues are part of each CDR3. D genes are given only for firm matches. Part of the rows lack a size; the others show once, few, many or a class for expanded clones.

D gene: TRBD2
clone size: NA
V gene: TRBV24-1
J gene: TRBJ2-1
CDR3 protein: CATSASAGGVREQFF
CDR3 DNA: TGTGCCACCAGTGCCTCTGCGGGGGGCGTCCGGGAGCAGTTCTTC

D gene: NA
clone size: once
V gene: TRBV2
J gene: TRBJ2-5
CDR3 protein: CASSERALKETQYF
CDR3 DNA: TGTGCCAGCAGTGAACGGGCTTTGAAAGAGACCCAGTACTTC

D gene: NA
clone size: NA
V gene: TRBV9
J gene: TRBJ1-5
CDR3 protein: CASSHVDPFYQPQHF
CDR3 DNA: TGTGCCAGCAGCCACGTAGATCCATTCTATCAGCCCCAGCATTTT

D gene: NA
clone size: once
V gene: TRBV6-5
J gene: TRBJ1-6
CDR3 protein: CASSRLVNSPLHF
CDR3 DNA: TGTGCCAGCAGTCGACTAGTTAATTCACCCCTCCACTTT

D gene: NA
clone size: few
V gene: TRBV19
J gene: TRBJ1-4
CDR3 protein: CASSKQGDDAEKLFF
CDR3 DNA: TGTGCCAGTAGTAAACAGGGAGATGATGCCGAAAAACTGTTTTTT

D gene: TRBD1
clone size: NA
V gene: TRBV5-5
J gene: TRBJ2-7
CDR3 protein: CASSLVTGGEQYF
CDR3 DNA: TGTGCCAGCAGCTTGGTGACAGGGGGCGAGCAGTACTTC

D gene: TRBD1
clone size: NA
V gene: TRBV19
J gene: TRBJ1-5
CDR3 protein: CASSPPRQGFNQPQHF
CDR3 DNA: TGTGCCAGTAGTCCGCCCCGACAGGGCTTCAATCAGCCCCAGCATTTT

D gene: TRBD2
clone size: NA
V gene: TRBV4-1
J gene: TRBJ2-7
CDR3 protein: CASSQDLAGVSYEQYF
CDR3 DNA: TGCGCCAGCAGCCAAGACCTAGCGGGGGTTTCCTACGAGCAGTACTTC

D gene: TRBD1
clone size: NA
V gene: TRBV9
J gene: TRBJ1-3
CDR3 protein: CASSTGQGIAGNTIYF
CDR3 DNA: TGTGCCAGCAGCACCGGACAGGGTATAGCTGGAAACACCATATATTTT

D gene: NA
clone size: NA
V gene: TRBV5-4
J gene: TRBJ2-6
CDR3 protein: CASGSGAYSGANVLTF
CDR3 DNA: TGTGCCAGCGGCTCAGGGGCTTACTCTGGGGCCAACGTCCTGACTTTC

D gene: NA
clone size: NA
V gene: TRBV5-4
J gene: TRBJ1-1
CDR3 protein: CASSLVSGRWVGNTEAFF
CDR3 DNA: TGTGCCAGCAGCTTAGTATCAGGGAGATGGGTCGGTAACACTGAAGCTTTCTTT

D gene: NA
clone size: NA
V gene: TRBV10-3
J gene: TRBJ2-2
CDR3 protein: CAISEVRVRTGELFF
CDR3 DNA: TGTGCCATCAGTGAGGTCAGGGTCAGGACCGGGGAGCTGTTTTTT

D gene: TRBD2
clone size: NA
V gene: TRBV6-5
J gene: TRBJ2-5
CDR3 protein: CASTPGGSQYF
CDR3 DNA: TGTGCCAGCACCCCCGGGGGGTCCCAGTACTTC

D gene: NA
clone size: NA
V gene: TRBV5-4
J gene: TRBJ2-1
CDR3 protein: CASSLDSDSSFYNEQFF
CDR3 DNA: TGTGCCAGCAGCTTAGACTCGGACAGTTCCTTCTACAATGAGCAGTTCTTC

D gene: NA
clone size: NA
V gene: TRBV6-6
J gene: TRBJ2-7
CDR3 protein: CASSPRQGGNEQYF
CDR3 DNA: TGTGCCAGCAGCCCCCGACAGGGAGGAAACGAGCAGTACTTC

D gene: NA
clone size: large
V gene: TRBV2
J gene: TRBJ1-6
CDR3 protein: CASRRTVSYNSPLHF
CDR3 DNA: TGTGCCAGCAGGAGGACAGTCTCCTATAATTCACCCCTCCACTTT

D gene: TRBD2
clone size: NA
V gene: TRBV2
J gene: TRBJ2-2
CDR3 protein: CASRIGGAETGELFF
CDR3 DNA: TGTGCCAGCAGGATCGGGGGGGCCGAAACCGGGGAGCTGTTTTTT

D gene: NA
clone size: NA
V gene: TRBV5-6
J gene: TRBJ2-7
CDR3 protein: CASSARSGGEQYF
CDR3 DNA: TGTGCCAGCAGCGCGAGGTCCGGGGGCGAGCAGTACTTC